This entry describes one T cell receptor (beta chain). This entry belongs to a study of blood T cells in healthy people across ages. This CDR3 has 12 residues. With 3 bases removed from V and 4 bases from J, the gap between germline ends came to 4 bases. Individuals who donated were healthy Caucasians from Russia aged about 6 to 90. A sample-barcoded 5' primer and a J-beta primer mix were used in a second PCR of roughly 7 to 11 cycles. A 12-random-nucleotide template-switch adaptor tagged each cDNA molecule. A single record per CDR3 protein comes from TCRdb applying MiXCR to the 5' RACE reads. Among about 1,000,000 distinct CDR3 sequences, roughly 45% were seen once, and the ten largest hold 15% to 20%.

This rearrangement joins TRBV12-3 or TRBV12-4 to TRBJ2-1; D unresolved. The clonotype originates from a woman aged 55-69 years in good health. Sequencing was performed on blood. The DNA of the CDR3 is TGTGCCAGCAGTTTTAAGTACAATGAGCAGTTCTTC. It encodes CASSFKYNEQFF.